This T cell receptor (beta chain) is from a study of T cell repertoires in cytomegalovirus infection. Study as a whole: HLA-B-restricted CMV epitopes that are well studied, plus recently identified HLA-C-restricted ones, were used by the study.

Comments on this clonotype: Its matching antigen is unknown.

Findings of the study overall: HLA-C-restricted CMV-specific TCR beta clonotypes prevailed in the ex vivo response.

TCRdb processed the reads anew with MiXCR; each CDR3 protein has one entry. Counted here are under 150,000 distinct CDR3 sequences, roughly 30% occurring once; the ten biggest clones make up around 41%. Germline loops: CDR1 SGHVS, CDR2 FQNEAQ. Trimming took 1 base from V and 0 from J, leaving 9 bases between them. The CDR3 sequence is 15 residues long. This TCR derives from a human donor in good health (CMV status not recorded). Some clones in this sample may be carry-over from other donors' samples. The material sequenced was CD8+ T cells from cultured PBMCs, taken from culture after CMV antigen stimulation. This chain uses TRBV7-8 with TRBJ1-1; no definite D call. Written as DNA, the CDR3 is TGTGCCAGCAGCTTAGAGACCGTTATGAACACTGAAGCTTTCTTT. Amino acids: CASSLETVMNTEAFF.